This entry concerns a single T cell receptor (beta chain). As yet, its antigen is unknown. Stated time point: after neoadjuvant nivolumab, at surgical resection. Patients were newly diagnosed with stage II-IVA oral cavity squamous cell carcinoma without prior systemic or radiation treatment. No culture or expansion preceded analysis of these blood cells. The CDR3 covers 15 residues. Germline loops: CDR1 MNHNS, CDR2 SASEGT. V lost 4 bases, J lost 0 bases, and 10 bases lay in between. The entry originates in a study of neoadjuvant anti-PD-1 for oral cavity cancer. Across the whole study: Non-progressing patients received a fourth nivolumab dose near day 43, then surgery on days 50-56. Findings and caveats of the study: With three patients per group, TCR findings need larger cohorts.

Clones were sequenced by immunoSEQ multiplex PCR, and TCRdb holds only the in-frame ones, with some missing. Here the sample spans just over 65,000 clones, roughly 81% being singletons. Source: PBMCs, taken after nivolumab (anti-PD-1) treatment. The chain is built from TRBV6-1 and TRBJ2-1, with D unclear. The receptor was derived from a person between 35 and 79 years old with oral cavity squamous cell carcinoma. CDR3 bases: TGTGCCAGCAGTGGAGTCAGAAGCTCCTACAATGAGCAGTTCTTC. Translated: CASSGVRSSYNEQFF.